There are a few counts of the clone carrying this T cell receptor beta chain. TCRdb redid the calling of the 5' RACE reads with MiXCR, one entry per CDR3 protein. The sample consists of just under 95,000 distinct CDR3 sequences, approximately 12% of them appearing once. Germline V lookup: CDR1 SGHAT, CDR2 FQNNGV. The length of the CDR3 is 18 residues. V lost 0 bases, J lost 0 bases, and 14 bases lay in between. The data were taken from a study of spatial heterogeneity in lung cancer. Time point: sample taken at primary tumor resection. The TCR comes from a male donor with early-stage non-small cell lung cancer. V and J are TRBV11-2 and TRBJ1-4; D gene uncertain. The material was PBMCs, obtained at surgery. CDR3 in amino acids: CASSLDLIRATTNEKLFF. CDR3 bases: TGTGCCAGCAGCTTAGATCTTATTCGGGCAACAACTAATGAAAAACTGTTTTTT.